Each of the 15 T cell receptor beta chains below was sequenced from the same sample in a study of T cells in narcolepsy. The method was immunoSEQ multiplex PCR; TCRdb's version includes in-frame clones alone and lacks a portion of them. The sample includes some 16,000 clones, 55% to 80% of them seen just once. The sample consisted of CD45RA- memory CD8+ T cells from PBMCs. Every receptor here comes from a human donor with narcolepsy.

The chain employs TRBV14 and TRBJ2-3, with TRBD1 matching over 8 bases. This CDR3 region has 16 residues. CDR1 and CDR2 from the germline V gene are SGHDN and FVKESK. Trimming at V came to 1 base and at J to 4 bases, leaving 7 bases not matched to a gene. The CDR3 loop reads CASSQGTGWLADTQYF. The CDR3 DNA reads TGTGCCAGCAGCCAAGGGACAGGGTGGTTGGCAGATACGCAGTATTTT. The full variable domain, its missing parts supplied by reference TRBV14 and TRBJ2-3, is EAGVTQFPSHSVIEKGQTVTLRCDPISGHDNLYWYRRVMGKEIKFLLHFVKESKQDESGMPNNRFLAERTGGTYSTLKVQPAELEDSGVYFCASSQGTGWLADTQYFGPGTRLTVL.

This clone was counted only a few times. Since a much larger clone is just one base distant, this may be a read error. V gene TRBV7-7 combines with J gene TRBJ2-7; 8 nucleotides agree with TRBD2. Germline CDR1 reads SSHAT; CDR2 reads FNYEAQ (reference sequence). The CDR3 runs to 17 residues. The CDR3 here is CASSLFPAGLVFGEQYF. The CDR3 DNA is TGTGCTAGCAGCTTATTTCCTGCGGGACTAGTTTTCGGCGAGCAGTACTTC.

This clone occurred a few times. The J gene is TRBJ2-2, the V gene TRBV7-9; D perhaps matches TRBD1 (6 bases). The CDR3 consists of 14 residues. Trimming left V 5 bases short and J 6 bases short, with 13 bases between. The germline V gene has CDR1 SEHNR and CDR2 FQNEAQ (reference sequence). The CDR3 loop reads CASSPRQVSGELFF. DNA for the CDR3: TGTGCCAGCAGCCCTAGACAGGTGTCCGGGGAGCTGTTTTTT.

J is TRBJ2-3 and V is TRBV10-3; unclear D gene. CDR1 ENHRY and CDR2 SYGVKD come from the germline V gene. Trimming pared 7 bases from V and 1 base from J, leaving 9 bases between. CDR3 size: 13 residues. This CDR3 is CAIKASGTDTQYF. The CDR3 DNA reads TGTGCCATCAAGGCCAGCGGCACAGATACGCAGTATTTT.

The rearrangement uses TRBV27 and TRBJ2-6, with 11 bases aligning to TRBD2. CDR1 and CDR2 (germline): MNHEY, SMNVEV (reference sequence). The J segment lost 2 bases and the V segment lost 1 base, leaving 10 bases of the junction unmatched. CDR3 length: 20 amino acids. The CDR3 DNA follows: TGTGCCAGCAGTTTATTGAGGCTAGCGGGAGGTCGGACTGGGGCCAACGTCCTGACTTTC. This gives the protein CASSLLRLAGGRTGANVLTF.

This chain uses TRBV7-8 with TRBJ2-1; 10 nucleotides match TRBD2. This CDR3 is 16 amino acids long. Trimming took 5 bases from V and 8 from J; bases not matched to a gene: 12. CDR1 is SGHVS and CDR2 is FQNEAQ in the germline V gene. CDR3: CASSLWGLAFLDEQFF. The CDR3 nucleotides read TGTGCCAGCAGCCTTTGGGGACTAGCGTTCCTCGATGAGCAGTTCTTC.

The sample holds a few counts of this clone. The chain employs TRBV4-1 and TRBJ1-4; no clear D. Germline-derived CDR1 and CDR2 are MGHRA and YSYEKL. Trimming took off 0 bases at V and 2 bases at J, with 16 bases between the two ends. The CDR3 spans 18 residues. CDR3 DNA: TGCGCCAGCAGCCAAGAGGGCAGGCGGTCCTACACTAATGAAAAACTGTTTTTT. Translation gives CASSQEGRRSYTNEKLFF.

This clone appeared a single time. This chain uses TRBV29-1 with TRBJ1-6, with TRBD1 matching 7 bases. The CDR3 loop spans 13 amino acids. CDR1 SQVTM and CDR2 ANQGSEA come from the germline V gene. With 6 bases clipped from V and 8 bases from J, the junction kept 7 bases outside the gene matches. This chain's CDR3 is CSVTQGSDSPLHF. The CDR3 coding sequence is TGCAGCGTCACACAGGGGTCCGATTCACCCCTCCACTTT.

In nucleotides, the CDR3 is TGTGCCAGCAGTCTAGTGCGGGGTGCGAACACTGAAGCTTTCTTT. The encoded protein is CASSLVRGANTEAFF. The rearrangement uses TRBV11-3 and TRBJ1-1; D gene uncertain. Germline CDR1 is SGHNT and CDR2 is YENEEA. CDR3 length: 15 residues. V lost 6 bases and J 1 base, leaving 15 bases between the germline ends. The entire variable domain, with the rest obtained from reference TRBV11-3 and TRBJ1-1, is as follows: EAGVVQSPRYKIIEKKQPVAFWCNPISGHNTLYWYLQNLGQGPELLIRYENEEAVDDSQLPKDRFSAERLKGVDSTLKIQPAELGDSAVYLCASSLVRGANTEAFFGQGTRLTVV.

This clone appeared a single time. The chain links TRBV11-2 to TRBJ2-7; a possible D gene is TRBD2 (5 bases). CDR1 and CDR2 (germline): SGHAT, FQNNGV. V was clipped by 1 base and J by 1 base, with 8 bases between them. CDR3 length equals 14 residues. CDR3 sequence (DNA): TGTGCCAGCAGCTTAGCCGGGAATTCCTACGAGCAGTACTTC. It is translated as CASSLAGNSYEQYF.

Within the sample, this clone is large. V and J are TRBV29-1 and TRBJ1-2, with TRBD1 matching over 7 bases. J was trimmed by 4 bases and V by 7 bases; bases with no gene match: 3. The CDR3 is 11 residues long. Per germline, CDR1 SQVTM and CDR2 ANQGSEA. CDR3 sequence (DNA): TGCAGCGGATCAGGGGGCTATGGCTACACCTTC. It codes for CSGSGGYGYTF.

The chain couples TRBV27 to TRBJ2-1; possible D gene TRBD2, 6 bases. With 5 bases removed from V and 8 bases from J, the gap between germline ends came to 16 bases. The CDR3 spans 14 residues. Germline-derived CDR1 and CDR2 are MNHEY and SMNVEV (reference sequence). The CDR3 DNA is TGTGCCAGCAGTCTCTCACATCTAGCGTATGAGCAGTTCTTC. Translating gives CASSLSHLAYEQFF.

This chain joins TRBV6-6 and TRBJ1-1; D is uncertain. CDR1 MNHNY and CDR2 SVGAGI come from the germline V gene (reference sequence). The V end lost 8 bases, the J end lost 0 bases, and 16 bases lay between the germline ends. The CDR3 extends over 15 amino acids. The CDR3 loop reads CASWDNEDLNTEAFF. The DNA of the CDR3 is TGTGCCAGCTGGGATAACGAGGACTTGAACACTGAAGCTTTCTTT.

This chain uses TRBV7-6 with TRBJ2-5, with D possibly matching TRBD1 (6 bases). The J call is uncertain, as TRBJ2-7 better fits the DNA end. Germline lookup yields CDR1 SGHVS and CDR2 FNYEAQ. The CDR3 consists of 14 residues. CDR3 amino acids: CASSSSGETGEQYF. For the CDR3, the DNA is TGTGCCAGCAGCTCCAGCGGTGAGACAGGCGAGCAGTACTTC.

This sequence joins TRBV5-1 and TRBJ1-1; perhaps TRBD1 as D (5 bases). V lost 4 bases to trimming and J lost 1 base, with 11 bases between them. Germline V CDR1 and CDR2: SGHRS, YFSETQ. The CDR3 loop spans 14 amino acids. DNA for the CDR3: TGCGCCAGCAGCGAGTATCAGGGGAACACTGAAGCTTTCTTT. The encoded protein is CASSEYQGNTEAFF.